The 32 T cell receptor beta chains presented below share a single source sample, sequenced in a study of blood T cell repertoires in COVID-19. Repertoires were generated with immunoSEQ multiplex PCR, while TCRdb's copy carries only in-frame clones and drops some. The data contain roughly 260,000 clones, 75% to 95% of them singletons. The sample comprised peripheral blood. These receptors originate from a young adult with COVID-19, enrolled during active disease.

V usage is TRBV23-1 and J usage is TRBJ2-2; 8 bases are a match to TRBD1. TRBV23-1 has ORF status, its function being uncertain. CDR3 length: 14 amino acids. J lost 6 bases, V lost 6 bases, and 6 bases had no gene match. The DNA of the CDR3 is TGCGCCAGCAGAGGCCGGACAGGGTCCGGGGAGCTGTTTTTT. Residues: CASRGRTGSGELFF.

Of note for this clone: At the DNA level, this CDR3 is encoded by other sequences in the same sample as well. The chain carries TRBV24-1 and TRBJ1-4, with 9 bases lining up with TRBD1. Trimming took 3 bases from V and 7 from J; bases not matched to a gene: 5. CDR1 KGHDR and CDR2 SFDVKD come from the germline V gene. The CDR3 has 15 amino acids. CDR3 DNA sequence: TGTGCCACCAGTGATCCGGGACAGGGTGGTGAAAAACTGTTTTTT. It is translated as CATSDPGQGGEKLFF.

The chain recombines TRBV4-1 with TRBJ1-1, with 8 bases that match TRBD1. V shed 1 base, J shed 6 bases, and the junction held 7 bases outside the gene matches. This CDR3 comprises 15 residues. Germline V gives CDR1 MGHRA, CDR2 YSYEKL. The CDR3 region has the DNA TGCGCCAGCAGCCAAGGACGGGGACAGGAGGCTGAAGCTTTCTTT. The encoded protein is CASSQGRGQEAEAFF.

V and J are TRBV19 and TRBJ2-3, with 13 nucleotides matching TRBD2. The CDR3 loop spans 18 amino acids. V shed 5 bases and J 2 bases; nucleotides not matched to a gene: 10. CDR1 is LNHDA, CDR2 SQIVND, per germline (reference sequence). CDR3 DNA: TGTGCCAGTAGTCTCACCGGGACTAGCGGGATATCCACAGATACGCAGTATTTT. Protein product: CASSLTGTSGISTDTQYF.

The rearrangement joins TRBV27 to TRBJ2-1; the match to TRBD2 covers 10 bases. CDR3 length: 15 residues. The V and J ends lost 5 bases and 1 base, in that order; junction bases with no gene match: 2. Germline loops: CDR1 MNHEY, CDR2 SMNVEV (reference sequence). The DNA for the CDR3 is TGTGCCAGCAGTATTAGCGGGAGGTCCTACAATGAGCAGTTCTTC. Its translation: CASSISGRSYNEQFF.

This chain uses TRBV15 with TRBJ1-1; TRBD1 matches 7 bases. Germline CDR1 reads LNHNV; CDR2 reads YYDKDF (reference sequence). The CDR3 has 14 residues. Germline trimming cut 6 bases from V and 5 bases from J; bases unmatched to any gene: 9. The CDR3 bases are TGTGCCACCAGAGAGCAGGGGGAAGGGACTGAAGCTTTCTTT. Its protein is CATREQGEGTEAFF.

The rearrangement links TRBV6-5 to TRBJ2-1, with 7 bases fitting TRBD2. The CDR3 contains 15 residues. The germline CDR1 and CDR2 sequences are MNHEY and SVGAGI. The V and J ends lost 7 bases and 9 bases, in that order; junction bases with no gene match: 15. The CDR3 sequence is CASTRLGIAGGEQFF. In DNA, the CDR3 is TGTGCCAGCACGCGCTTAGGGATAGCGGGTGGTGAGCAGTTCTTC.

V usage is TRBV18 and J usage is TRBJ2-7; D may be TRBD2 (6 bases). V was shortened by 0 bases and J by 4 bases, with 10 bases between the two germline ends. Per germline, CDR1 KGHSH and CDR2 LQKENI. The CDR3 has 14 residues. The CDR3 DNA is TGTGCCAGCTCACCACCCGGACTACCATACGAGCAGTACTTC. The encoded protein is CASSPPGLPYEQYF.

The rearrangement links TRBV10-2 to TRBJ1-1; D possibly corresponds to TRBD1 (5 bases). V lost 3 bases to trimming and J lost 8 bases, with 19 bases between them. CDR1 is WSHSY and CDR2 is SAAADI in the germline V gene. The CDR3 is made up of 15 amino acids. Here the CDR3 DNA reads TGCGCCAGCAGTGATTTACTCGGTAGGGACTCCGAAGCTTTCTTT. Translating gives CASSDLLGRDSEAFF.

This chain links TRBV4-1 with TRBJ1-1; D is perhaps TRBD1 (6 bases). The CDR3 spans 17 residues. The germline gives CDR1 MGHRA, CDR2 YSYEKL. Trimming took 3 bases from V and 2 from J, leaving 19 bases between them. In DNA, the CDR3 is TGCGCCAGCAGCCAGGGGACAATCGATCTTCAAAACACTGAAGCTTTCTTT. Its protein is CASSQGTIDLQNTEAFF.

The chain couples TRBV7-9 to TRBJ2-7; 10 nucleotides match TRBD1. The CDR3 length is 15 residues. V dropped 5 bases and J dropped 0; count of bases not matched to a gene: 4. From germline, CDR1 is SEHNR and CDR2 FQNEAQ (reference sequence). The CDR3 nucleotides are TGTGCCAGCAGCACGGACAGGGGGGTCTCCTACGAGCAGTACTTC. It codes for CASSTDRGVSYEQYF.

This chain joins TRBV5-1 and TRBJ1-1, with D tentatively TRBD1 (6 bases). The CDR3 runs to 15 residues. Trimming removed 1 base at V and 2 bases at J, with 12 bases between. The germline V gene encodes CDR1 SGHRS and CDR2 YFSETQ. The CDR3 is CASSLYPTGNTEAFF. DNA of the CDR3: TGCGCCAGCAGCTTGTACCCGACAGGCAACACTGAAGCTTTCTTT.

The V call is TRBV23-1, the J call TRBJ1-2; TRBD1 matches at 7 bases. TRBV23-1 is classed as an ORF, of uncertain function. CDR3 length equals 16 residues. The J segment lost 0 bases and the V segment lost 8 bases, leaving 12 bases of the junction unmatched. DNA for the CDR3: TGCGCCAGCCAACAAACCTTAGGGACAGCTAACTATGGCTACACCTTC. This gives the protein CASQQTLGTANYGYTF.

This clone came up a few times. CDR3 sequence reads: CASSLEGTRTYEQYF. The CDR3 DNA follows: TGTGCCAGCAGCTTAGAGGGGACTAGAACCTACGAGCAGTACTTC. The chain recombines TRBV7-2 with TRBJ2-7, with 8 positions matching TRBD2. The CDR3 length is 15 residues. Germline CDR1 and CDR2: SGHTA and FQGNSA. Trimming removed 1 base from V and 2 bases from J; junction bases left unmatched: 4.

This chain joins TRBV9 and TRBJ2-1; no definite D call. The germline gives CDR1 SGDLS, CDR2 YYNGEE. V shed 6 bases and J shed 9 bases, with 16 bases lying between them. The CDR3 totals 13 residues. The CDR3 sequence is CASTKIRVPEQFF. CDR3 coding DNA: TGTGCCAGCACCAAAATCCGAGTCCCTGAGCAGTTCTTC.

The CDR3 reads CASSLQNTEAFF. The CDR3 DNA reads as TGTGCCAGCAGTTTACAGAACACTGAAGCTTTCTTT. V gene TRBV28 combines with J gene TRBJ1-1, with D hard to call. The CDR3 contains 12 residues. In germline, CDR1 is MDHEN, CDR2 SYDVKM. V lost 2 bases and J 1 base, leaving 2 bases between the germline ends. The entire variable domain, with the rest obtained from reference TRBV28 and TRBJ1-1, is as follows: DVKVTQSSRYLVKRTGEKVFLECVQDMDHENMFWYRQDPGLGLRLIYFSYDVKMKEKGDIPEGYSVSREKKERFSLILESASTNQTSMYLCASSLQNTEAFFGQGTRLTVV.

This clone was recorded once. The V and J genes are TRBV29-1 and TRBJ2-7, with 8 bases fitting TRBD1. The CDR3 spans 13 residues. Germline lookup yields CDR1 SQVTM and CDR2 ANQGSEA. Trimming at V came to 6 bases and at J to 3 bases, leaving 7 bases not matched to a gene. CDR3: CSVPGGAGYEQYF. The DNA for the CDR3 is TGCAGCGTCCCAGGGGGCGCGGGCTACGAGCAGTACTTC.

The V gene is TRBV6-5, the J gene TRBJ2-7; 7 bases match TRBD2. The V gene end was trimmed by 6 bases and the J gene end by 1 base; junction bases not matched to a gene: 9. CDR1 is MNHEY, CDR2 SVGAGI, per germline. CDR3 length equals 15 residues. The CDR3 coding sequence is TGTGCCAGCAGCTCCCGGGACTACCCATCCTACGAGCAGTACTTC. Its translation is CASSSRDYPSYEQYF.

The rearrangement links TRBV5-6 to TRBJ1-1; D gene ambiguous. V gave up 5 bases and J gave up 1 base, with 12 bases separating them. This CDR3 has 14 amino acids. CDR1 and CDR2 (germline): SGHDT, YYEEEE. The CDR3 protein is CASSFGSSNTEAFF. CDR3 nucleotides: TGTGCCAGCAGTTTCGGTTCATCGAACACTGAAGCTTTCTTT.

Note on this clone: Sequence at one end of the junction differs from germline and may be a read error. V gene TRBV6-1 combines with J gene TRBJ2-3; the D gene is possibly TRBD2 (6 bases). Germline assignment: CDR1 MNHNS and CDR2 SASEGT. This CDR3 is built from 13 residues. The CDR3 region has the DNA TGTGCCAGCAGCCTACCGGCGGGGACCTCTCAGAGTTTT. Residues: CASSLPAGTSQSF.

This chain links TRBV19 with TRBJ1-5, with D maybe TRBD1 (5 bases). The germline V and J ends were trimmed by 4 bases and 6 bases, with 13 bases remaining between them. CDR3 size: 14 residues. Germline V gene data show CDR1 as LNHDA and CDR2 as SQIVND (reference sequence). The CDR3 DNA follows: TGTGCCAGTAGTAGCCAGGGCCGAAGTCAGCCCCAGCATTTT. It codes for CASSSQGRSQPQHF.

The chain couples TRBV6-5 to TRBJ2-7, with D perhaps matching TRBD1 (5 bases). CDR3 size: 16 residues. The germline V and J ends were trimmed by 1 base and 2 bases, with 15 bases remaining between them. Germline V gene data show CDR1 as MNHEY and CDR2 as SVGAGI. The CDR3 is CASSYWGFSEAYEQYF. DNA for the CDR3: TGTGCCAGCAGTTACTGGGGCTTCTCAGAGGCCTACGAGCAGTACTTC.

V gene TRBV18 combines with J gene TRBJ1-1, with TRBD1 matching 9 bases. The length of the CDR3 is 15 residues. The germline gives CDR1 KGHSH, CDR2 LQKENI. V dropped 5 bases and J dropped 0; count of bases not matched to a gene: 4. CDR3 loop: CASSKGQGMNTEAFF. The CDR3 coding sequence is TGTGCCAGCTCAAAGGGACAGGGAATGAACACTGAAGCTTTCTTT.

The V and J genes are TRBV19 and TRBJ2-5, with 9 nucleotides matching TRBD1. This CDR3 has 13 amino acids. Germline CDR1 reads LNHDA; CDR2 reads SQIVND (reference sequence). With V trimmed by 9 bases and J by 6 bases, 8 bases remained unmatched. As DNA, the CDR3 is TGTGCCAGCGGAACACAGGGGGCAAAGACCCAGTACTTC. Translating gives CASGTQGAKTQYF.

The chain is built from TRBV7-9 and TRBJ2-6, with TRBD1 matching 7 bases. After removal of 6 bases from V and 2 bases from J, the junction contained 4 bases not matched to a gene. The CDR3 has 15 residues. Per germline, CDR1 SEHNR and CDR2 FQNEAQ (reference sequence). CDR3 residues: CASRHTGAGANVLTF. The CDR3 DNA reads TGTGCCAGCAGGCATACAGGGGCTGGGGCCAACGTCCTGACTTTC.

Written as DNA, the CDR3 is TGTGCCAGCAGTTATCCGCAACAGGGTACTCCCTACGAGCAGTACTTC. This gives the protein CASSYPQQGTPYEQYF. V gene TRBV6-5 combines with J gene TRBJ2-7; D may be TRBD1 (6 bases). Per the germline V gene, CDR1 is MNHEY and CDR2 is SVGAGI. There are 16 residues in the CDR3. V was clipped by 3 bases and J by 2 bases, with 17 bases between them.

The V gene is TRBV4-3, the J gene TRBJ2-4, with 9 bases that match TRBD1. Germline CDR1 LGHNA, CDR2 YSLEER. J was trimmed by 7 bases and V by 1 base; bases with no gene match: 5. CDR3 length: 15 residues. CDR3 in amino acids: CASSQGSGTGNIQYF. The CDR3 coding sequence is TGCGCCAGCAGCCAAGGGTCCGGGACAGGGAACATTCAGTACTTC.

The chain uses TRBV7-3 and TRBJ1-5; TRBD1 might be the D (6 bases). The V gene lost 8 bases and the J gene lost 7 bases, with 21 bases spanning the gap. From germline, CDR1 is SGHTA and CDR2 FQGTGA. The CDR3 spans 15 residues. DNA of the CDR3: TGTGCCAGCCGGACGAGGGCGAGGGGGATACAGCCCCAGCATTTT. Amino acid sequence: CASRTRARGIQPQHF.

The V gene is TRBV19, the J gene TRBJ2-1, with D possibly matching TRBD2 (6 bases). Looked up from germline, CDR1 is LNHDA and CDR2 is SQIVND (reference sequence). V shed 5 bases and J shed 5 bases, with 13 bases lying between them. This CDR3 is 14 amino acids long. CDR3: CASSDWAGNNEQFF. The CDR3 DNA reads TGTGCCAGTAGTGATTGGGCGGGGAACAATGAGCAGTTCTTC.

The chain couples TRBV7-9 to TRBJ1-4, with D possibly TRBD1 on 5 matching bases. CDR1 SEHNR and CDR2 FQNEAQ come from the germline V gene (reference sequence). Trimming pared 4 bases from V and 8 bases from J, leaving 11 bases between. This CDR3 contains 13 residues. CDR3 coding DNA: TGTGCCAGCAGCTGGGGACTACAGGAAAAACTGTTTTTT. It specifies CASSWGLQEKLFF. Complete variable domain (other parts from reference TRBV7-9 and TRBJ1-4): DTGVSQNPRHKITKRGQNVTFRCDPISEHNRLYWYRQTLGQGPEFLTYFQNEAQLEKSRLLSDRFSAERPKGSFSTLEIQRTEQGDSAMYLCASSWGLQEKLFFGSGTQLSVL.

This sequence joins TRBV6-5 and TRBJ1-5; unclear D gene. Per germline, CDR1 MNHEY and CDR2 SVGAGI. The CDR3 contains 14 residues. V was trimmed by 6 bases and J by 9 bases, leaving 18 bases between them. CDR3 nucleotides: TGTGCCAGCAGAACAGAATTTGCTCTTCCGCCCCAGCATTTT. It yields the protein CASRTEFALPPQHF.

The chain employs TRBV5-1 and TRBJ1-5, with 9 bases aligning to TRBD1. Germline V gives CDR1 SGHRS, CDR2 YFSETQ. This CDR3 is 13 amino acids long. V lost 5 bases to trimming and J lost 7 bases; unmatched junction nucleotides: 4. CDR3 protein: CASSPTGGQPQHF. The CDR3 region has the DNA TGCGCCAGCAGTCCGACAGGGGGACAGCCCCAGCATTTT.